This is a list of T cell receptor beta chains from one sample in a study of OX40 agonist ivuxolimab in advanced cancers. TCRdb's copy holds only in-frame clones and misses some; the assay was immunoSEQ multiplex PCR. The table lists some 66,000 clones, around 88% of them singletons. Sequencing used CD4+ or CD8+ T cells sorted from blood, obtained in a trial of the OX40 agonist ivuxolimab. Source of these receptors: an adult with an advanced solid tumor such as melanoma, head and neck, liver or kidney cancer. Each CDR3 is given with its conserved first and last residue. Each record gives: V gene, J gene, CDR3 protein.

v_gene: TRBV5-1
j_gene: TRBJ2-5
CDR3aa: CASRYQETQYF

v_gene: TRBV6-1
j_gene: TRBJ2-5
CDR3aa: CASSGIGGTQYF

v_gene: TRBV6-5
j_gene: TRBJ2-7
CDR3aa: CASSPGLYEQYF

v_gene: TRBV27
j_gene: TRBJ2-1
CDR3aa: CASSLTSGGASEQFF

v_gene: TRBV5-1
j_gene: TRBJ2-7
CDR3aa: CASSTGTAASYEQYF

v_gene: TRBV19
j_gene: TRBJ1-4
CDR3aa: CASRMGGNREKLFF

v_gene: TRBV13
j_gene: TRBJ1-2
CDR3aa: CASSLRTGGHGYTF

v_gene: TRBV5-1
j_gene: TRBJ2-3
CDR3aa: CASSPSGQQAADTQYF

v_gene: TRBV2
j_gene: TRBJ2-7
CDR3aa: CASIEGFSGYEQYF

v_gene: TRBV7-8
j_gene: TRBJ1-1
CDR3aa: CASSVQGSTEAFF

v_gene: TRBV27
j_gene: TRBJ2-3
CDR3aa: CASSLDLGDTQYF

v_gene: TRBV7-7
j_gene: TRBJ1-1
CDR3aa: CASSKDRNTEAFF

v_gene: TRBV9
j_gene: TRBJ2-7
CDR3aa: CASSPGALSYEQYF

v_gene: TRBV2
j_gene: TRBJ2-1
CDR3aa: CASSERDNEQFF

v_gene: TRBV7-2
j_gene: TRBJ2-5
CDR3aa: CASSFQRGTQETQYF

v_gene: TRBV4-1
j_gene: TRBJ1-5
CDR3aa: CASSQDGGRVGNQPQHF

v_gene: TRBV6-5
j_gene: TRBJ1-2
CDR3aa: CASTDGGGHNYGYTF

v_gene: TRBV5-6
j_gene: TRBJ2-5
CDR3aa: CASSSGTVQETQYF

v_gene: TRBV20-1
j_gene: TRBJ2-1
CDR3aa: CSARRGNEQFF

v_gene: TRBV19
j_gene: TRBJ1-5
CDR3aa: CASTISGRNQPQHF

v_gene: TRBV28
j_gene: TRBJ2-6
CDR3aa: CASSPQTGANNIGANVLTF

v_gene: TRBV7-2
j_gene: TRBJ1-2
CDR3aa: CASSLGEGVYGYTF

v_gene: TRBV5-1
j_gene: TRBJ1-2
CDR3aa: CASSPDRLNYGYTF

v_gene: TRBV14
j_gene: TRBJ2-3
CDR3aa: CASSHLQPDTQYF

v_gene: TRBV27
j_gene: TRBJ1-2
CDR3aa: CASSSPDRANYGYTF

v_gene: TRBV7-8
j_gene: TRBJ2-2
CDR3aa: CASSSRGGLTGELFF

v_gene: TRBV19
j_gene: TRBJ2-1
CDR3aa: CASSFAQGSEQFF

v_gene: TRBV6-1
j_gene: TRBJ2-7
CDR3aa: CASSDGSAYEQYF

v_gene: TRBV5-1
j_gene: TRBJ2-7
CDR3aa: CASSYRYEQYF

v_gene: TRBV11-2
j_gene: TRBJ1-2
CDR3aa: CASSQERANYGYTF

v_gene: TRBV6-1
j_gene: TRBJ2-2
CDR3aa: CASSEVLAGALNTGELFF

v_gene: TRBV18
j_gene: TRBJ1-1
CDR3aa: CASSPPGGESTEAFF

v_gene: TRBV11-1
j_gene: TRBJ2-1
CDR3aa: CASSFSGGSYNEQFF

v_gene: TRBV9
j_gene: TRBJ2-5
CDR3aa: CASSVTGGGETQYF

v_gene: TRBV11-2
j_gene: TRBJ1-1
CDR3aa: CASSLYRGTEAFF

v_gene: TRBV6-4
j_gene: TRBJ1-6
CDR3aa: CASSEGQGRRSPLHF

v_gene: TRBV19
j_gene: TRBJ1-2
CDR3aa: CASSSDRSVELIGYTF

v_gene: TRBV5-1
j_gene: TRBJ2-1
CDR3aa: CASSFRRTGDNEQFF

v_gene: TRBV5-1
j_gene: TRBJ2-2
CDR3aa: CASSPDTGGTGELFF

v_gene: TRBV7-8
j_gene: TRBJ2-1
CDR3aa: CASSLVGLAGDNEQFF

v_gene: TRBV9
j_gene: TRBJ1-3
CDR3aa: CASSSRQGHSGNTIYF

v_gene: TRBV5-1
j_gene: TRBJ2-7
CDR3aa: CASSPIQGGEQYF

v_gene: TRBV6-4
j_gene: TRBJ2-3
CDR3aa: CASSDPPRTDTQYF

v_gene: TRBV7-9
j_gene: TRBJ1-6
CDR3aa: CASRLTGKESPLHF

v_gene: TRBV6-6
j_gene: TRBJ2-3
CDR3aa: CASSHPGLGRDTQYF

v_gene: TRBV19
j_gene: TRBJ1-1
CDR3aa: CASSPGTGYTEAFF

v_gene: TRBV5-8
j_gene: TRBJ2-6
CDR3aa: CASSDMLGANVLTF

v_gene: TRBV27
j_gene: TRBJ2-1
CDR3aa: CASSPLVLRIHNEQFF

v_gene: TRBV7-6
j_gene: TRBJ2-7
CDR3aa: CASSLGQGFGYEQYF

v_gene: TRBV7-3
j_gene: TRBJ2-1
CDR3aa: CASSSGTSVYNEQFF

v_gene: TRBV7-9
j_gene: TRBJ2-2
CDR3aa: CASSLAGPGELFF

v_gene: TRBV7-9
j_gene: TRBJ1-5
CDR3aa: CASSLWEQPQHF

v_gene: TRBV19
j_gene: TRBJ1-5
CDR3aa: CASRTARDSFNQPQHF

v_gene: TRBV7-9
j_gene: TRBJ2-7
CDR3aa: CASSLGGGTSYEQYF